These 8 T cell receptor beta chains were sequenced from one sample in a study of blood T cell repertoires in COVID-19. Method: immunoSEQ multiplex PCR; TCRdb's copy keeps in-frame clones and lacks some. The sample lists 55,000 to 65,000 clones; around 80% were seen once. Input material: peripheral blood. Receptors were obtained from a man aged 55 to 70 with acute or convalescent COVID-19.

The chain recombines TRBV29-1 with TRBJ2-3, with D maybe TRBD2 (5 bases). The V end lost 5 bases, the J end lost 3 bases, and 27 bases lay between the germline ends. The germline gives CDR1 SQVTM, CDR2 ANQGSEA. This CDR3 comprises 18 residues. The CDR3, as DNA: TGCAGCGTTAACCTCTGGCGAGGGAGCCTGGTTGGAACAGATACGCAGTATTTT. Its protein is CSVNLWRGSLVGTDTQYF.

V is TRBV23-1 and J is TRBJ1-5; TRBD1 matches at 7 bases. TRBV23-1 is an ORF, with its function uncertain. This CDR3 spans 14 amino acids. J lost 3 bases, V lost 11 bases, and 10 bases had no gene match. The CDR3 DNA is TGCGCCGGACCAACCGACAGGGCCAATCAGCCCCAGCATTTT. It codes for CAGPTDRANQPQHF.

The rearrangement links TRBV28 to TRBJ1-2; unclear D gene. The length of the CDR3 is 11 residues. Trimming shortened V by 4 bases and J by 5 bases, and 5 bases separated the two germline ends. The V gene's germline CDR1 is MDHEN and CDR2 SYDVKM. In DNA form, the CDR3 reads TGTGCCAGCAGTTCTACTTATGGCTACACCTTC. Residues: CASSSTYGYTF.

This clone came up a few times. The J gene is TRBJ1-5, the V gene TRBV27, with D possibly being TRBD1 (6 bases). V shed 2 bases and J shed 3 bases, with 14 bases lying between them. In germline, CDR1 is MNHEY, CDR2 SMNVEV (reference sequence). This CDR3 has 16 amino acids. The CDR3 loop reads CASSLRGGAVNQPQHF. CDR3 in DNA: TGTGCCAGCAGTTTACGAGGGGGGGCAGTCAATCAGCCCCAGCATTTT.

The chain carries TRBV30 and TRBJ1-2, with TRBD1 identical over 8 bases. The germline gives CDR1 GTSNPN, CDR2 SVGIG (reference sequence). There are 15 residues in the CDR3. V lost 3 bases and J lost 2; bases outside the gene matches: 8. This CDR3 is CAWRKQGGPNYGYTF. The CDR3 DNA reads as TGTGCCTGGAGAAAACAGGGGGGCCCCAACTATGGCTACACCTTC.

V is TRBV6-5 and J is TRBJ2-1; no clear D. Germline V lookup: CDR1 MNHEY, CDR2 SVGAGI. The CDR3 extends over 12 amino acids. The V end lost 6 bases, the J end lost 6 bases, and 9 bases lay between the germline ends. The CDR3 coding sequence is TGTGCCAGCAGCCTACTCGGCAATGAGCAGTTCTTC. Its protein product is CASSLLGNEQFF.

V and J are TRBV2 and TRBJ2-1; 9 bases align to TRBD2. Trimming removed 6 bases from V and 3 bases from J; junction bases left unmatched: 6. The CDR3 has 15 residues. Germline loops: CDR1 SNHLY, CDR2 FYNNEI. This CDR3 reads CASSPGTSYYNEQFF. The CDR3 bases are TGTGCCAGCAGCCCCGGGACTAGCTACTACAATGAGCAGTTCTTC.

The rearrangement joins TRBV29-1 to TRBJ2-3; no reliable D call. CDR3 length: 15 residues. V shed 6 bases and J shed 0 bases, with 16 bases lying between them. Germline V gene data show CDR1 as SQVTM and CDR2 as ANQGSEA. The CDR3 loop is CSVSLGVPSTDTQYF. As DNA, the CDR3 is TGCAGCGTCTCGCTTGGAGTCCCTAGCACAGATACGCAGTATTTT.